This T cell receptor beta chain derives from a study of cytomegalovirus exposure and HLA in healthy donors. Findings of the study overall: Reportedly, HLA-A and HLA-B alleles of most subjects were accurately predicted from TCR beta. Indistinguishable V segments such as TRBV6-2 and TRBV6-3 were excluded. Later, an analysis showed that TCR beta chains associated with HLA were more clonally expanded than others that were equally common. Cytomegalovirus status was reportedly diagnosed by the classifier with high specificity and sensitivity.

The PCR contained 60 Vbeta and 13 Jbeta primers. Assay used: immunoSEQ multiplex PCR; TCRdb lists only in-frame clones, some missing. This sample has 220,000 or so clones, with 60% to 80% found just once. The CDR3 sequence is 14 residues long. Per germline, CDR1 MRHNA and CDR2 SNTAGT. The V gene lost 0 bases and the J gene lost 4 bases, with 6 bases spanning the gap. Comment on this clone: What it binds is not known.

The chain uses TRBV6-4 and TRBJ2-2; D is uncertain. The receptor was isolated from a woman aged 25 to 39 in good health and CMV-seronegative. Sequences were obtained from PBMCs. For the CDR3, the DNA is TGTGCCAGCAGTGACTCACAGAGCACCGGGGAGCTGTTTTTT. This sequence encodes CASSDSQSTGELFF.